A single sample is the source of the 27 T cell receptor beta chains below, sequenced in a study of T-cell memory formation after mild COVID-19. TCRdb ran MiXCR on the 5' RACE reads and lists one entry per CDR3 protein. The repertoire holds about 350,000 distinct CDR3 sequences, with under 15% as singletons. The specimen sequenced was PBMCs or a T cell subset sorted from them (not recorded which). The receptors were sampled from a man between 18 and 35 years old who had mild COVID-19 (a few samples of this study predate the infection). Cell type and time point are not known.

V is TRBV7-9 and J is TRBJ1-5; D is perhaps TRBD1 (6 bases). The CDR3 is 14 amino acids. Trimming took off 5 bases at V and 3 bases at J, with 11 bases between the two ends. Looked up from germline, CDR1 is SEHNR and CDR2 is FQNEAQ (reference sequence). The CDR3 DNA reads TGTGCCAGCAGCCCAACAGGGACCAATCAGCCCCAGCATTTT. It encodes CASSPTGTNQPQHF. Combining the CDR3 with reference TRBV7-9 and TRBJ1-5 gives the whole variable domain DTGVSQNPRHKITKRGQNVTFRCDPISEHNRLYWYRQTLGQGPEFLTYFQNEAQLEKSRLLSDRFSAERPKGSFSTLEIQRTEQGDSAMYLCASSPTGTNQPQHFGDGTRLSIL.

This rearrangement joins TRBV15 to TRBJ1-5; D not resolved. The CDR3 extends over 15 amino acids. Deletions cut 0 bases from V and 5 bases from J, with 11 bases between. Germline CDR1 is LNHNV and CDR2 is YYDKDF (reference sequence). The CDR3 DNA follows: TGTGCCACCAGCAGAGAATCGGCAGGCTATCAGCCCCAGCATTTT. As protein: CATSRESAGYQPQHF.

V usage is TRBV7-2 and J usage is TRBJ2-5; 11 nucleotides align to TRBD2. CDR1 is SGHTA and CDR2 is FQGNSA in the germline V gene. The CDR3 consists of 16 residues. J lost 2 bases, V lost 3 bases, and 5 bases had no gene match. The CDR3 protein is CASSLGLAVPQETQYF. The DNA for the CDR3 is TGTGCCAGCAGCTTGGGACTAGCGGTTCCGCAAGAGACCCAGTACTTC.

This clonotype was recorded a few times. The gene calls are TRBV19 and TRBJ2-5, with D possibly TRBD2 on 6 matching bases. V lost 4 bases to trimming and J lost 4 bases, with 16 bases between them. This CDR3 spans 15 amino acids. Germline V gene lookup returns CDR1 LNHDA and CDR2 SQIVND (reference sequence). CDR3 region: CASSKRERRGETQYF. CDR3 nucleotide sequence: TGTGCCAGTAGTAAAAGGGAGCGGCGGGGAGAGACCCAGTACTTC.

There are many counts of this clonotype. The chain uses TRBV11-2 and TRBJ1-2; 7 bases fit TRBD1. This CDR3 is built from 17 residues. Germline values: CDR1 SGHAT, CDR2 FQNNGV. After removal of 3 bases from V and 0 bases from J, the junction contained 10 bases not matched to a gene. In DNA, the CDR3 is TGTGCCAGCAGCTTGAGGGTAGGGGGCACAACTAACTATGGCTACACCTTC. Amino acid sequence: CASSLRVGGTTNYGYTF.

This clonotype has at least ten counts. CDR3 DNA sequence: TGCGCCAGCAGCTCGGACAACCAAGAGACCCAGTACTTC. Translating it yields CASSSDNQETQYF. The gene calls are TRBV5-1 and TRBJ2-5; D might be TRBD1 (5 bases). The germline CDR1 and CDR2 sequences are SGHRS and YFSETQ. The CDR3 totals 13 residues. The germline V and J ends were trimmed by 3 bases and 0 bases, with 6 bases remaining between them.

Only a few counts were recorded for this clonotype. The chain has TRBV27 and TRBJ2-1; TRBD2 agrees at 8 bases. CDR3 length: 16 amino acids. Germline assignment: CDR1 MNHEY and CDR2 SMNVEV (reference sequence). V shed 5 bases, J shed 4 bases, and the junction held 10 bases outside the gene matches. CDR3 in DNA: TGTGCCAGCAGTCCCTCGACCGGGGGGGCTTACAATGAGCAGTTCTTC. The encoded protein is CASSPSTGGAYNEQFF.

This clonotype appeared a few times. V is TRBV18 and J is TRBJ1-1, with 9 bases matching TRBD1. J lost 5 bases, V lost 6 bases, and 7 bases had no gene match. This CDR3 is 14 amino acids long. Germline V gene data show CDR1 as KGHSH and CDR2 as LQKENI. CDR3: CASSQAGTGTEAFF. As DNA, the CDR3 is TGTGCCAGCTCCCAAGCCGGGACAGGGACTGAAGCTTTCTTT.

The chain is built from TRBV7-2 and TRBJ2-5, with a weak D call TRBD2 (5 bases). Trimming pared 1 base from V and 2 bases from J, leaving 14 bases between. The CDR3 covers 16 residues. Per germline, CDR1 SGHTA and CDR2 FQGNSA. The CDR3 DNA reads as TGTGCCAGCAGCTTAGGGGGATGGAGGTCTCAAGAGACCCAGTACTTC. It encodes CASSLGGWRSQETQYF.

J is TRBJ2-4 and V is TRBV5-1, with TRBD2 identical over 7 bases. This CDR3 is 14 amino acids long. Germline CDR1 reads SGHRS; CDR2 reads YFSETQ. V lost 1 base, J lost 7 bases, and 5 bases stayed unmatched. CDR3 protein: CASSLTGGTNIQYF. DNA for the CDR3: TGCGCCAGCAGCTTGACGGGGGGAACGAACATTCAGTACTTC.

The table lists this clonotype with a few counts. The chain joins TRBV4-1 to TRBJ2-7, with D possibly called TRBD1 or TRBD2 (5 bases each). The CDR3 has 16 residues. Germline CDR1 is MGHRA and CDR2 is YSYEKL. Between the trimmed V and J ends, which lost 0 bases and 4 bases, there was a span of 16 bases. The CDR3 DNA follows: TGCGCCAGCAGCCAAGACCGGGGCCGACTTGGGTACGAGCAGTACTTC. It yields the protein CASSQDRGRLGYEQYF.

The chain carries TRBV24-1 and TRBJ2-3; 10 bases are a match to TRBD2. From germline, CDR1 is KGHDR and CDR2 SFDVKD. Trimming cost V 3 bases and J 5 bases; bases outside gene matches: 7. This CDR3 contains 16 residues. CDR3 protein: CATSDPSGGSIDTQYF. In DNA form, the CDR3 reads TGTGCCACCAGTGATCCTAGCGGGGGCTCGATAGATACGCAGTATTTT.

The chain recombines TRBV5-1 with TRBJ2-1, with a weak D call TRBD2 (5 bases). The CDR3 is 13 residues long. Per the germline V gene, CDR1 is SGHRS and CDR2 is YFSETQ. V lost 0 bases, J lost 12 bases, and 13 bases lay in between. Here the CDR3 DNA reads TGCGCCAGCAGCTTGGCCAGTCGGGGATTGCAGTTCTTC. Encoded protein: CASSLASRGLQFF. Supplemented by reference TRBV5-1 and TRBJ2-1, the full variable domain reads KAGVTQTPRYLIKTRGQQVTLSCSPISGHRSVSWYQQTPGQGLQFLFEYFSETQRNKGNFPGRFSGRQFSNSRSEMNVSTLELGDSALYLCASSLASRGLQFFGPGTRLTVL.

The CDR3 nucleotides read TGCGCCAGCAGCTTGTTTGGCGGGGAAAATACAGATACGCAGTATTTT. This codes for CASSLFGGENTDTQYF. V and J are TRBV5-1 and TRBJ2-3, with TRBD2 as a possible D gene (6 bases). Germline V gene lookup returns CDR1 SGHRS and CDR2 YFSETQ. The CDR3 loop spans 16 amino acids. Trimming left V 1 base short and J 3 bases short, with 15 bases between.

This clonotype appeared a few times. The chain is built from TRBV6-2 or TRBV6-3 and TRBJ2-3; a weak D match, TRBD2 (6 bases). Deletions cut 11 bases from V and 0 bases from J, with 12 bases between. Germline CDR1 MNHEY, CDR2 SVGEGT. CDR3 length: 13 amino acids. CDR3 region: CAANGGSTDTQYF. DNA for the CDR3: TGTGCCGCCAACGGGGGTAGCACAGATACGCAGTATTTT.

This clonotype was seen just once. The rearrangement uses TRBV7-9 and TRBJ2-7; D might be TRBD2 (5 bases). In germline, CDR1 is SEHNR, CDR2 FQNEAQ (reference sequence). V was cut by 5 bases and J by 3 bases, with 11 bases left in between. The CDR3 totals 13 residues. DNA for the CDR3: TGTGCCAGCAGCCCCCGCGAGGGCTACGAGCAGTACGTC. Translation gives CASSPREGYEQYV.

The chain uses TRBV5-1 and TRBJ1-6, with 8 bases aligning to TRBD1. The germline gives CDR1 SGHRS, CDR2 YFSETQ. The CDR3 extends over 15 amino acids. Unmatched junction bases numbered 3, after V lost 0 bases and J lost 7 bases. The CDR3 coding sequence is TGCGCCAGCAGCTTGGACAGGGGGGCAAATTCACCCCTCCACTTT. It specifies CASSLDRGANSPLHF.

This clonotype was picked up many times. This chain links TRBV7-3 with TRBJ2-2; D gene uncertain. This CDR3 region has 12 residues. Germline V gives CDR1 SGHTA, CDR2 FQGTGA. Trimming shortened V by 5 bases and J by 7 bases, and 8 bases separated the two germline ends. CDR3 amino acids: CASSTYDGELFF. The CDR3 DNA follows: TGTGCCAGCAGCACCTACGACGGGGAGCTGTTTTTT.

This clonotype turned up a few times. V gene TRBV2 combines with J gene TRBJ1-6; 9 bases match TRBD1. Germline lookup yields CDR1 SNHLY and CDR2 FYNNEI. The CDR3 sequence is 14 residues long. J gave up 9 bases and V 3 bases, and 3 bases lay outside the gene matches. In nucleotides, the CDR3 is TGTGCCAGCAGTGAGGACAGGGGTATTTCACCCCTCCACTTT. This gives the protein CASSEDRGISPLHF. Together with reference TRBV2 and TRBJ1-6, the CDR3 gives the full variable domain: EPEVTQTPSHQVTQMGQEVILRCVPISNHLYFYWYRQILGQKVEFLVSFYNNEISEKSEIFDDQFSVERPDGSNFTLKIRSTKLEDSAMYFCASSEDRGISPLHFGNGTRLTVT.

Details on this clonotype: Germline is not matched at one junction end, which may reflect a read error. The V and J genes are TRBV11-2 and TRBJ2-5; D ambiguous. CDR1 and CDR2 (germline): SGHAT, FQNNGV. The length of the CDR3 is 12 residues. The CDR3 here is CASSLGRGDWVF. CDR3 bases: TGTGCCAGCAGCTTAGGACGCGGTGATTGGGTCTTC.

V usage is TRBV5-5 and J usage is TRBJ2-7; D is perhaps TRBD1 (5 bases). V was clipped by 3 bases and J by 6 bases, with 10 bases between them. This CDR3 contains 12 residues. The V gene's germline CDR1 is SGHKS and CDR2 YYEKEE (reference sequence). CDR3 bases: TGTGCCAGCAGCTCAGGGTCCGGCGAGCAGTACGTC. Its translation: CASSSGSGEQYV.

The chain has TRBV5-1 and TRBJ2-2, with 7 bases fitting TRBD2. J gave up 2 bases and V 0 bases, and 4 bases lay outside the gene matches. Per germline, CDR1 SGHRS and CDR2 YFSETQ. This CDR3 region has 16 residues. CDR3: CASSLEAGLNTGELFF. In nucleotides, the CDR3 is TGCGCCAGCAGCTTGGAAGCGGGGCTAAACACCGGGGAGCTGTTTTTT.

In this sample, this clonotype turned up a few times. V gene TRBV21-1 combines with J gene TRBJ2-7; no check of the table's D call, TRBD1, against the DNA was made. TRBV21-1 is termed a pseudogene. The length of the CDR3 is 15 residues. The CDR3 nucleotides read TGTGCCAGCAGCCCCTGCGGTTTCAGGGTGGGCGAGCAGTACGTC. Protein sequence: CASSPCGFRVGEQYV.

This clonotype was counted a few times. The chain links TRBV5-1 to TRBJ1-1; 7 bases map to TRBD1. V lost 2 bases and J lost 4; bases outside the gene matches: 5. The length of the CDR3 is 14 residues. Germline V gene data show CDR1 as SGHRS and CDR2 as YFSETQ. The CDR3: CASSFQGVGTEAFF. The DNA of the CDR3 is TGCGCCAGCAGCTTCCAGGGGGTTGGCACTGAAGCTTTCTTT.

This clonotype was counted at least ten times. The chain carries TRBV6-5 and TRBJ1-1; a weak D match, TRBD1 (5 bases). This CDR3 has 11 amino acids. Germline V gene data show CDR1 as MNHEY and CDR2 as SVGAGI. The ends were cut back, 6 bases at V and 5 bases at J, with 7 bases in the middle. CDR3 sequence (DNA): TGTGCCAGCAGAGGGGAGACTGAAGCTTTCTTT. Its translation: CASRGETEAFF.

The J gene is TRBJ2-1, the V gene TRBV7-6, with 9 bases fitting TRBD2. Trimming removed 5 bases from V and 2 bases from J; junction bases left unmatched: 4. The CDR3 totals 15 residues. Germline values: CDR1 SGHVS, CDR2 FNYEAQ. The CDR3 bases are TGTGCCAGCAGCCACCTAGCGGGGACCTACAATGAGCAGTTCTTC. It specifies CASSHLAGTYNEQFF.

This clonotype occurred once. Here the CDR3 reads CSARPREGWTEAFF. Written as DNA, the CDR3 is TGCAGTGCTAGACCCCGTGAGGGTTGGACTGAAGCTTTCTTT. V gene TRBV20-1 combines with J gene TRBJ1-1, with D unclear. The CDR3 is made up of 14 amino acids. Trimming took 2 bases from V and 5 from J, leaving 15 bases between them. From germline, CDR1 is DFQATT and CDR2 SNEGSKA (reference sequence).